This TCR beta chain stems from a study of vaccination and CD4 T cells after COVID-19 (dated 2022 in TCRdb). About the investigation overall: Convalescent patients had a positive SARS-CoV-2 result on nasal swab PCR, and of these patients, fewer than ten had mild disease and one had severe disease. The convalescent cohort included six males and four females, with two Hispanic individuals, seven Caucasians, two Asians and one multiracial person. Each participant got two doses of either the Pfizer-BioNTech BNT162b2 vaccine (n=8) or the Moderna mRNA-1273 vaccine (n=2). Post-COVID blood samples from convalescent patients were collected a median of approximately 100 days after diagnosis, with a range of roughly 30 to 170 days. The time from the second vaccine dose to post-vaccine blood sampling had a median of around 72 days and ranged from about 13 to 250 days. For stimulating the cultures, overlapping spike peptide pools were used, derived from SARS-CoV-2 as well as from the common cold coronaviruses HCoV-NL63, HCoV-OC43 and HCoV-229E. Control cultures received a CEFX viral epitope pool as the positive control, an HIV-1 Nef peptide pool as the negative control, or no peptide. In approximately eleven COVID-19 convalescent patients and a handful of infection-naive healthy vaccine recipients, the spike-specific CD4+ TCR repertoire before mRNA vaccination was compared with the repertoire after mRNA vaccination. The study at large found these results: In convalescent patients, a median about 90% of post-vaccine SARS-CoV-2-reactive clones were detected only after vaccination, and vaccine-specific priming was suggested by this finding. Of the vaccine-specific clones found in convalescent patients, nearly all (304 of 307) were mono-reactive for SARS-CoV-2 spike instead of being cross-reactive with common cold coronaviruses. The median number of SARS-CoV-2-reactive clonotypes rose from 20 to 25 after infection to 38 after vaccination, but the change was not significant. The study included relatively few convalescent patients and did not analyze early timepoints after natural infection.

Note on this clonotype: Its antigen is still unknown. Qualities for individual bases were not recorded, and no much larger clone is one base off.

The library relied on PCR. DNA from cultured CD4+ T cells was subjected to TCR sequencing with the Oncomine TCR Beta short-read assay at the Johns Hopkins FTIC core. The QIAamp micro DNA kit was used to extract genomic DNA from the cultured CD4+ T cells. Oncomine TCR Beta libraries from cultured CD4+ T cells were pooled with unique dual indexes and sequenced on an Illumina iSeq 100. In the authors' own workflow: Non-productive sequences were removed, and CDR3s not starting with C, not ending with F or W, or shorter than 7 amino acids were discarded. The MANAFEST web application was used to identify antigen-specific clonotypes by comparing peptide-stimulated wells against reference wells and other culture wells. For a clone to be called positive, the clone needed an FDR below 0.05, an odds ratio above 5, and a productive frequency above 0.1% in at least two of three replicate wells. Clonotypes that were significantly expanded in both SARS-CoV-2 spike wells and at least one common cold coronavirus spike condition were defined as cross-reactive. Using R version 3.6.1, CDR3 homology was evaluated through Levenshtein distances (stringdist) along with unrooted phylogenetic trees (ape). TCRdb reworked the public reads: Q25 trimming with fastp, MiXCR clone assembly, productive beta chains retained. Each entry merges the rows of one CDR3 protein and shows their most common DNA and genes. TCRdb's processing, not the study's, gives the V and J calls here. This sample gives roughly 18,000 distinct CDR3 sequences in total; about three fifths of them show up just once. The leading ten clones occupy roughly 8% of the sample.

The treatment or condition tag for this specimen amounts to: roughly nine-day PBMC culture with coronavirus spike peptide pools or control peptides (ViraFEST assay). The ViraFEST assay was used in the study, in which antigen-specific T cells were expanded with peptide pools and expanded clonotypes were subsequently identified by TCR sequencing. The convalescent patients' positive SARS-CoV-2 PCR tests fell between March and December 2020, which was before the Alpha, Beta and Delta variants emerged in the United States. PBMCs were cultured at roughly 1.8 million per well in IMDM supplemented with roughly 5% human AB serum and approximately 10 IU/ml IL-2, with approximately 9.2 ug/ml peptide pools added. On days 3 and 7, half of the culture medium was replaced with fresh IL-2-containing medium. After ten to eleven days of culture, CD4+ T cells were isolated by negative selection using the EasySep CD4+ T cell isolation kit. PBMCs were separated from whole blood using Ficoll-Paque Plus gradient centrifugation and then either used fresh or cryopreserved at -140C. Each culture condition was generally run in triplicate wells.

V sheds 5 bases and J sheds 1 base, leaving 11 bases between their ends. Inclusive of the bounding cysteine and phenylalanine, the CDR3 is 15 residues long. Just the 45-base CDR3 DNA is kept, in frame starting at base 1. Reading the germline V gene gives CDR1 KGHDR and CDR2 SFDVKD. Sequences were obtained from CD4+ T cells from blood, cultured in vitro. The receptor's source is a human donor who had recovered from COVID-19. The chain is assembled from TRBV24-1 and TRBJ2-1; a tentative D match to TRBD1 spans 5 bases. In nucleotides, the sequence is TGTGCCACCAGTGCCCATCAGGGATCCTACAATGAGCAGTTCTTC. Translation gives CATSAHQGSYNEQFF.